This T cell receptor (beta chain) was documented in a study of Ad26.COV2.S vaccination and SARS-CoV-2 variants (dated by TCRdb to about 2021). A note on the overall study: Vaccine-arm donors came from COV1001, a multicentre, randomized, double-blind, placebo-controlled phase I-IIa trial of Ad26.COV2.S in healthy adults. Trial participants were randomized into five groups of five: low-dose or high-dose Ad26.COV2.S given once or twice, or placebo on both occasions. The TCR-sequenced set comprised about 32 samples: approximately 19 Ad26.COV2.S vaccine recipients, 5 placebo recipients and 8 SARS-CoV-2 convalescent individuals. The specificity and breadth of SARS-CoV-2-reactive T cell receptors after Ad26.COV2.S vaccination were assessed by TCRbeta repertoire sequencing. Blinding of investigators to trial group allocation was maintained during experiments and outcome assessment. Ad26.COV2.S was administered intramuscularly at a dose of 5x10^10 or 1x10^11 viral particles, either as one shot or as two shots given 56 days apart. The full study reports these points: Substantial breadth of spike-specific CD8+ and CD4+ T cell responses was reported after vaccination. The study was not powered to compare responses between vaccine doses or regimens. Higher spike-specific TCR breadth was observed in Ad26.COV2.S recipients than in placebo recipients (P = 0.0014). Comparable non-spike TCR breadth was observed between vaccine and placebo recipients, consistent with only spike being contained in the vaccine. It was noted by the authors that total T cell responses may have been underestimated by the TCR breadth and depth analyses.

CDR1 SGHTA and CDR2 FQGNSA were looked up in the germline V gene. Germline trimming: 4 bases from V, 0 bases from J; junction bases outside gene matches: 4. The CDR3 has 15 amino acids, counting the end cysteine and phenylalanine. Just CDR3 DNA is preserved here, 45 bases in frame from base 1. This clone was seen just once. The antigen it recognizes is unknown. There are no base qualities to consult, and no much larger clone falls within one base. The treatment or condition label, read with the paper, signifies: roughly 20 received Ad26.COV2.S at low or high dose, single or two shots; about 5 received placebo; per-sample allocation not given. Repertoires of vaccine and placebo recipients were sequenced from samples collected on day 63 after the first injection. Between 29 July and 7 August 2020, Cohort 1b enrolled about two dozen adults aged 18-55 years at one site in Boston, USA. As a vaccine, Ad26.COV2.S was a replication-incompetent adenovirus type 26 vector that expressed a prefusion-stabilized SARS-CoV-2 spike protein derived from the original Wuhan strain.

The immunoSEQ Assay was used to sequence TCRbeta CDR3 regions. After extraction, genomic DNA underwent amplification by bias-controlled multiplex PCR, followed by high-throughput sequencing. In the authors' own workflow: Collapsing and filtering of sequences were performed to quantify the absolute abundance of each unique TCRbeta CDR3 region. T cell fraction was estimated by normalization of TCRbeta template counts to usable DNA, with usable DNA being measured through amplification of reference genes present in all nucleated cells. Repertoire TCRs were annotated as SARS-CoV-2-specific by exact matching of V gene, CDR3 amino acid sequence and J gene to a known reactive TCR set. The reference SARS-CoV-2 TCR set was derived from MIRA and filtered for enrichment in COVID-19-positive ImmuneCODE repertoires, a step that removed public or cross-reactive TCRs. Using the MIRA antigens, annotated TCRs were further analysed by specific ORF or by position within an ORF. Breadth was defined as annotated unique rearrangements over total unique productive rearrangements; depth was the summed frequency of those rearrangements. TCR breadth was compared between groups using two-sided Wilcoxon rank-sum tests. Imported from immuneACCESS, the table was reduced by TCRdb to in-frame sequences with V and J called. These copies leave out some clones; in studies compared against another copy, an unresolved V gene accounts for under half, and the cause of the remainder is not known. Clone size and V and J calls were adopted from that table, with D and trimming inferred from the DNA. The sample contains over 400,000 clones, 80% to 95% of them found a single time. 1.5% to 2% of the sample is in the top ten clones.

This receptor chain uses TRBV7-2 and TRBJ2-5, and 8 junctional nucleotides match TRBD1. This clonotype was sampled from a person between 18 and 60 years old who received the Ad26.COV2.S COVID-19 vaccine or a placebo. Sequencing used peripheral blood, obtained in a trial of Ad26.COV2.S vaccine versus placebo. Here is the DNA: TGTGCCAGCAGCTCTAACAGGGGGAACCAAGAGACCCAGTACTTC. Its protein product is CASSSNRGNQETQYF.